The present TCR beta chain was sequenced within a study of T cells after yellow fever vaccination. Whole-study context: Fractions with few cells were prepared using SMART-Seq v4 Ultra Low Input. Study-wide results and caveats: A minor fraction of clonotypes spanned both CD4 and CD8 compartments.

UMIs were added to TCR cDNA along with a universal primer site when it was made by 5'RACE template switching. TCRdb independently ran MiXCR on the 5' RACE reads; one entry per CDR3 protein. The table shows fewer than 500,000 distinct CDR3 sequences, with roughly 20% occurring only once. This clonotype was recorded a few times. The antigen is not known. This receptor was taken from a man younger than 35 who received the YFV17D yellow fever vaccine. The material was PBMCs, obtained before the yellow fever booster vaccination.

Written as DNA, the CDR3 is TGCAGTGCCCCGTCAGGCCCAACTATGGCTGGCTACACCTTC. Protein: CSAPSGPTMAGYTF. The chain joins TRBV20-1 to TRBJ1-2; no firm D call. The CDR3 loop spans 14 amino acids. The V gene's germline CDR1 is DFQATT and CDR2 SNEGSKA (reference sequence). V was cut by 6 bases and J by 7 bases, with 21 bases left in between.